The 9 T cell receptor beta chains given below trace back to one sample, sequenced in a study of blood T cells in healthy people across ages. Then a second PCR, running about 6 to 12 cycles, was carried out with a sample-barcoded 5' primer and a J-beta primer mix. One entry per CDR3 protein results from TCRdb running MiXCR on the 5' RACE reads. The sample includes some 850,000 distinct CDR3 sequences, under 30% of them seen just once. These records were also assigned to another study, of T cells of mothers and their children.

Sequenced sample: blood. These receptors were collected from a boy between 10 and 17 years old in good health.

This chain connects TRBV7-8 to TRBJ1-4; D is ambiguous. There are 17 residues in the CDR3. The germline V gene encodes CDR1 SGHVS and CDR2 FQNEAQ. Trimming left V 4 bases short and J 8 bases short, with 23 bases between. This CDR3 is CASSSPVYQRSREKLFF. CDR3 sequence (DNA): TGTGCCAGCAGCTCCCCGGTGTACCAACGGTCGAGAGAAAAACTGTTTTTT.

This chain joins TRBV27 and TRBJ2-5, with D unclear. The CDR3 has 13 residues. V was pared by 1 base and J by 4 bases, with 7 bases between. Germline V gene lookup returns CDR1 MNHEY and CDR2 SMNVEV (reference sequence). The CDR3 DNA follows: TGTGCCAGCAGTTTATTTTCCCGAGAGACCCAGTACTTC. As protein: CASSLFSRETQYF.

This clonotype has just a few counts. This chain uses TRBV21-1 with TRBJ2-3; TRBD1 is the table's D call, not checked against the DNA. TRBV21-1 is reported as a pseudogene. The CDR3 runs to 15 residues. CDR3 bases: TGTGCCAGCAGCTTAAGGGGAGTACACACAGATACGCTGTATTTT. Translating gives CASSLRGVHTDTLYF.

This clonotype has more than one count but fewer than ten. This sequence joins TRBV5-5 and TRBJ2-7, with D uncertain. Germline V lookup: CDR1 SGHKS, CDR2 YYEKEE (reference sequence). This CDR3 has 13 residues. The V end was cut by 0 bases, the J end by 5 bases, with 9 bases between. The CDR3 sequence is CASSLVVSHEQYF. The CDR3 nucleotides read TGTGCCAGCAGCTTGGTGGTTTCCCACGAGCAGTACTTC.

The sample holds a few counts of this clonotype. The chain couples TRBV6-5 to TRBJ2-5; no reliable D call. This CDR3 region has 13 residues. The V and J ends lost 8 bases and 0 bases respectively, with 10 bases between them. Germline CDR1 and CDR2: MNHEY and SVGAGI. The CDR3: CASLGTDQETQYF. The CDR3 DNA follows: TGTGCCAGCCTGGGAACAGACCAAGAGACCCAGTACTTC.

In DNA, the CDR3 is TGTGCCAGCAGATTCGTAGGGGCCACCGGGGAGCTGTTTTTT. It is translated as CASRFVGATGELFF. The V and J genes are TRBV6-5 and TRBJ2-2; tentative D call: TRBD1 (5 bases). The germline gives CDR1 MNHEY, CDR2 SVGAGI. V was pared by 6 bases and J by 4 bases, with 12 bases between. The CDR3 consists of 14 residues.

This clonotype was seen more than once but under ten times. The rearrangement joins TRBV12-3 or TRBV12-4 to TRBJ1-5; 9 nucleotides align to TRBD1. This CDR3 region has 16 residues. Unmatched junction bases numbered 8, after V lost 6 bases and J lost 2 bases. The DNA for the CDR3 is TGTGCCAGCAGCCCCCCGGGACAGGGCGGCAATCAGCCCCAGCATTTT. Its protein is CASSPPGQGGNQPQHF.

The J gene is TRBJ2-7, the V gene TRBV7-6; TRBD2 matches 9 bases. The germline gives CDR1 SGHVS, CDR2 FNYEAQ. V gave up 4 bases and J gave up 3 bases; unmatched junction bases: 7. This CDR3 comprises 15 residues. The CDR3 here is CASSYPGTSFYEQYF. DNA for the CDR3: TGTGCCAGCAGCTATCCCGGGACTAGCTTCTACGAGCAGTACTTC. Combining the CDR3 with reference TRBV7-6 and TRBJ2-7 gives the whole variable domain GAGVSQSPRYKVTKRGQDVALRCDPISGHVSLYWYRQALGQGPEFLTYFNYEAQQDKSGLPNDRFSAERPEGSISTLTIQRTEQRDSAMYRCASSYPGTSFYEQYFGPGTRLTVT.

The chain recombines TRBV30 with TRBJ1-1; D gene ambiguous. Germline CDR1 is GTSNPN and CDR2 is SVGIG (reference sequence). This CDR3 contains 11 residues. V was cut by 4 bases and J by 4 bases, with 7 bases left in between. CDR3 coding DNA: TGTGCCTGGACGCGAAGCACTGAAGCTTTCTTT. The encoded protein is CAWTRSTEAFF.